This T cell receptor beta chain was captured in a study of blood T cells in healthy people across ages. About the research overall: Every two T cells gave about one barcoded beta molecule via template switching.

Study-wide results and caveats: Estimates based on one million T cells were treated as lower bounds.

Germline V gene lookup returns CDR1 SGHRS and CDR2 YFSETQ. Between the trimmed V and J ends, which lost 0 bases and 6 bases, there was a span of 11 bases. CDR3 length equals 14 residues. The authors ran a second PCR of about 7 to 12 cycles using a sample-barcoded 5' primer and a J-beta primer mix. TCRdb reprocessed the 5' RACE reads via MiXCR and lists one record per CDR3 protein. The sample lists hundreds of thousands of distinct CDR3 sequences, about a third occurring once. Worth noting for this clonotype: As yet, its antigen is unknown.

Specimen: blood. The chain employs TRBV5-1 and TRBJ2-3; D not resolved. The source is an elderly woman in good health. The CDR3 reads CASSLESEIDTQYF. The DNA of the CDR3 is TGCGCCAGCAGCTTGGAGTCAGAGATTGATACGCAGTATTTT.